A single sample gave rise to the 32 T cell receptor beta chains below, sequenced in a study of blood T cell repertoires in COVID-19. Using immunoSEQ multiplex PCR, the repertoire was profiled, and TCRdb retains in-frame clones only, with some absent. The table records under 350,000 clones, 86% of them present only once. Sample: peripheral blood. The source of these receptors is a man younger than 35 with active or convalescent COVID-19.

The chain is built from TRBV7-3 and TRBJ1-1, with 7 bases that match TRBD1. Germline V lookup: CDR1 SGHTA, CDR2 FQGTGA. Germline trimming cut 3 bases from V and 4 bases from J; bases unmatched to any gene: 5. This CDR3 has 14 residues. The CDR3 sequence: CASSFTGERTEAFF. CDR3 in DNA: TGTGCCAGCAGCTTCACAGGGGAGCGCACTGAAGCTTTCTTT.

This chain joins TRBV30 and TRBJ2-7; 8 positions agree with TRBD1. The V segment lost 4 bases and the J segment 6 bases; nucleotides outside the gene matches: 11. The CDR3 length is 14 residues. Germline V lookup: CDR1 GTSNPN, CDR2 SVGIG (reference sequence). The chain's CDR3 is CAWTAGQGRAEQYF. For the CDR3, the DNA is TGTGCCTGGACCGCTGGACAGGGACGTGCCGAGCAGTACTTC.

In its sample, this clone was seen once. The chain carries TRBV24-1 and TRBJ2-7; no reliable D call. Germline loops: CDR1 KGHDR, CDR2 SFDVKD. Trimming stripped 5 bases from V and 0 bases from J, with 7 bases between. The CDR3 has 13 amino acids. CDR3 sequence: CATSGGNSYEQYF. The CDR3 DNA reads as TGTGCCACCAGTGGAGGCAACTCCTACGAGCAGTACTTC.

This sequence joins TRBV2 and TRBJ1-2; D ambiguous. Between the trimmed V and J ends, which lost 3 bases and 7 bases, there was a span of 12 bases. The V gene's germline CDR1 is SNHLY and CDR2 FYNNEI. CDR3 length equals 13 residues. CDR3 sequence (DNA): TGTGCCAGCAGTGAGACGACAAGTCTTGGCTACACCTTC. Encoded protein: CASSETTSLGYTF.

This clone has only a few counts. This chain joins TRBV6-5 and TRBJ2-2, with D possibly matching TRBD2 (6 bases). CDR1 MNHEY and CDR2 SVGAGI come from the germline V gene. V lost 8 bases, J lost 5 bases, and 15 bases lay in between. The CDR3 covers 14 residues. CDR3 DNA sequence: TGTGCCAGCCAACGATCGGGGGAAACCGGGGAGCTGTTTTTT. As protein: CASQRSGETGELFF.

J is TRBJ2-3 and V is TRBV6-5, with TRBD2 matching over 13 bases. The trim removed 6 bases at V and 4 bases at J, leaving 4 bases unmatched. Germline V gene lookup returns CDR1 MNHEY and CDR2 SVGAGI. The CDR3 runs to 15 residues. CDR3 loop: CASRTSGRAPDTQYF. The CDR3, as DNA: TGTGCCAGCAGAACTAGCGGGAGGGCCCCAGATACGCAGTATTTT.

The V call is TRBV9, the J call TRBJ2-2, with D maybe TRBD2 (5 bases). Deletions cut 2 bases from V and 7 bases from J, with 18 bases between. Germline V gives CDR1 SGDLS, CDR2 YYNGEE. CDR3 length: 16 residues. CDR3 DNA sequence: TGTGCCAGCAGCGTCCCGATGATGTCCGGGGTCGGGGAGCTGTTTTTT. Its protein product is CASSVPMMSGVGELFF.

The chain joins TRBV2 to TRBJ2-4; TRBD2 agrees at 7 bases. Germline values: CDR1 SNHLY, CDR2 FYNNEI. CDR3 length: 15 residues. V gave up 8 bases and J gave up 0 bases; unmatched junction bases: 7. The CDR3 sequence: CASAWGGSAKNIQYF. In DNA, the CDR3 is TGTGCCAGCGCCTGGGGGGGGTCAGCCAAAAACATTCAGTACTTC. Full variable domain (missing parts from reference TRBV2 and TRBJ2-4): EPEVTQTPSHQVTQMGQEVILRCVPISNHLYFYWYRQILGQKVEFLVSFYNNEISEKSEIFDDQFSVERPDGSNFTLKIRSTKLEDSAMYFCASAWGGSAKNIQYFGAGTRLSVL.

The gene calls are TRBV2 and TRBJ2-7, with 9 nucleotides matching TRBD2. Trimming removed 4 bases from V and 6 bases from J; junction bases left unmatched: 10. This CDR3 spans 15 amino acids. CDR1 and CDR2 from the germline V gene are SNHLY and FYNNEI. CDR3 sequence reads: CASSAEGGGAFEQYF. CDR3 nucleotides: TGTGCCAGCAGTGCCGAGGGCGGGGGGGCCTTCGAGCAGTACTTC.

V and J are TRBV7-9 and TRBJ2-7; D unresolved. Germline-derived CDR1 and CDR2 are SEHNR and FQNEAQ (reference sequence). Trimming stripped 5 bases from V and 5 bases from J, with 7 bases between. This CDR3 is built from 11 residues. The DNA of the CDR3 is TGTGCCAGCAGCCCCCAGGACGAGCAGTACTTC. It encodes CASSPQDEQYF.

The chain employs TRBV3-1 (or the pseudogene TRBV3-2) and TRBJ2-7; 7 bases fit TRBD2. The J segment lost 1 base and the V segment lost 2 bases, leaving 11 bases of the junction unmatched. Germline V lookup: CDR1 LGHDT, CDR2 YNNKEL (reference sequence). The length of the CDR3 is 17 residues. The CDR3 DNA is TGTGCCAGCAGCCAACTGGGGGGAGGGTCCAGGTCCTACGAGCAGTACTTC. Its translation is CASSQLGGGSRSYEQYF.

This chain connects TRBV4-1 to TRBJ2-3; 9 positions agree with TRBD2. Germline CDR1 is MGHRA and CDR2 is YSYEKL. J was trimmed by 4 bases and V by 2 bases; bases with no gene match: 4. The CDR3 loop spans 15 amino acids. The CDR3 DNA is TGCGCCAGCAGCCAACGACTAGCGGAGGCAGATACGCAGTATTTT. Translation gives CASSQRLAEADTQYF.

This rearrangement joins TRBV6-5 to TRBJ1-4; TRBD1 matches at 7 bases. This CDR3 contains 14 residues. Germline CDR1 reads MNHEY; CDR2 reads SVGAGI. V lost 5 bases to trimming and J lost 8 bases; unmatched junction nucleotides: 8. Here the CDR3 DNA reads TGTGCCAGCAGTCAACAGGGGATGGGGGAAAAACTGTTTTTT. This encodes CASSQQGMGEKLFF.

This chain joins TRBV24-1 and TRBJ2-3, with TRBD2 matching 8 bases. The CDR3 consists of 15 residues. Germline V gene data show CDR1 as KGHDR and CDR2 as SFDVKD. V dropped 1 base and J dropped 1; count of bases not matched to a gene: 0. The CDR3 is CATSDFGRGTDTQYF. CDR3 DNA: TGTGCCACCAGTGATTTCGGGAGGGGCACAGATACGCAGTATTTT.

The chain joins TRBV12-5 to TRBJ2-7; 10 nucleotides align to TRBD2. The germline V gene has CDR1 LGHNT and CDR2 FRNRAP. J gave up 5 bases and V 2 bases, and 12 bases lay outside the gene matches. This CDR3 contains 17 residues. CDR3 nucleotide sequence: TGTGCTAGTGGTTTGAGTCCTAGCGGGAGTACCCTTAACGAGCAGTACTTC. The encoded protein is CASGLSPSGSTLNEQYF. Full variable domain (rest looked up from reference TRBV12-5 and TRBJ2-7): DARVTQTPRHKVTEMGQEVTMRCQPILGHNTVFWYRQTMMQGLELLAYFRNRAPLDDSGMPKDRFSAEMPDATLATLKIQPSEPRDSAVYFCASGLSPSGSTLNEQYFGPGTRLTVT.

The chain employs TRBV5-1 and TRBJ1-1; no firm D call. The CDR3 contains 16 residues. From germline, CDR1 is SGHRS and CDR2 YFSETQ. V lost 6 bases and J lost 0, with 18 bases in between. The CDR3 here is CASTTGPGWLNTEAFF. The CDR3 DNA reads TGCGCCAGCACCACCGGGCCGGGGTGGCTGAACACTGAAGCTTTCTTT.

V is TRBV4-3 and J is TRBJ2-3, with a weak D call TRBD2 (5 bases). V lost 3 bases to trimming and J lost 5 bases, with 9 bases between them. The CDR3 loop spans 13 amino acids. Per germline, CDR1 LGHNA and CDR2 YSLEER. The CDR3 nucleotides are TGCGCCAGCAGCCAGGCCGCGGGAGATACGCAGTATTTT. It specifies CASSQAAGDTQYF.

The CDR3 coding sequence is TGTGCCAGCAGCGGGCTAGGGGGTGGCTACACCTTC. It codes for CASSGLGGGYTF. This sequence joins TRBV9 and TRBJ1-2; weak D call: TRBD1 (6 bases). In germline, CDR1 is SGDLS, CDR2 YYNGEE. The CDR3 runs 12 residues. V was shortened by 3 bases and J by 7 bases, with 10 bases between the two germline ends.

The chain has TRBV12-3 or TRBV12-4 and TRBJ1-6; D gene uncertain. The CDR3 covers 12 residues. Trimming took off 3 bases at V and 10 bases at J, with 7 bases between the two ends. The CDR3 loop reads CASSFGRSPLHF. The DNA for the CDR3 is TGTGCCAGCAGTTTTGGTCGGTCACCCCTCCACTTT.

V is TRBV9 and J is TRBJ2-1; TRBD2 aligns across 8 bases. The V segment lost 4 bases and the J segment 9 bases; nucleotides outside the gene matches: 12. The CDR3 has 15 amino acids. Germline values: CDR1 SGDLS, CDR2 YYNGEE. CDR3 coding DNA: TGTGCCAGCAGCTCTGCCGGGACTAGTAACACTGAGCAGTTCTTC. Amino acid sequence: CASSSAGTSNTEQFF.

V is TRBV12-3 or TRBV12-4 and J is TRBJ1-3; D not resolved. Trimming removed 7 bases at V and 4 bases at J, with 11 bases between. The CDR3 spans 13 residues. The CDR3 coding sequence is TGTGCCAGCACCCCCCCGGGAGGAAACACCATATATTTT. It specifies CASTPPGGNTIYF.

This clone was counted a few times. The chain links TRBV5-5 to TRBJ1-4, with no clear D. Germline V CDR1 and CDR2: SGHKS, YYEKEE (reference sequence). Deletions cut 1 base from V and 7 bases from J, with 11 bases between. CDR3 length: 14 residues. The CDR3 spells CASSLLPSGEKLFF. DNA for the CDR3: TGTGCCAGCAGCTTGCTCCCCTCGGGTGAAAAACTGTTTTTT.

The chain recombines TRBV4-1 with TRBJ2-3; 8 bases line up with TRBD2. Looked up from germline, CDR1 is MGHRA and CDR2 is YSYEKL. There are 15 residues in the CDR3. V was clipped by 4 bases and J by 4 bases; unmatched bases: 7. The CDR3 region has the DNA TGCGCCAGCAGCCGGACCGGACTAGCTTCAGATACGCAGTATTTT. Translating gives CASSRTGLASDTQYF.

The genes are TRBV5-1 and TRBJ2-1, with 12 bases aligning to TRBD2. Trimming at V came to 4 bases and at J to 6 bases, leaving 11 bases not matched to a gene. This CDR3 region has 17 residues. CDR1 SGHRS and CDR2 YFSETQ come from the germline V gene. CDR3 sequence: CASSRTSGGSEGNEQFF. CDR3 nucleotide sequence: TGCGCCAGCAGCCGCACTAGCGGGGGGTCTGAGGGCAATGAGCAGTTCTTC. Full variable domain (rest looked up from reference TRBV5-1 and TRBJ2-1): KAGVTQTPRYLIKTRGQQVTLSCSPISGHRSVSWYQQTPGQGLQFLFEYFSETQRNKGNFPGRFSGRQFSNSRSEMNVSTLELGDSALYLCASSRTSGGSEGNEQFFGPGTRLTVL.

V is TRBV7-8 and J is TRBJ1-2; TRBD1 agrees at 8 bases. CDR1 SGHVS and CDR2 FQNEAQ come from the germline V gene. V shed 4 bases and J 1 base; nucleotides not matched to a gene: 5. This CDR3 spans 15 amino acids. This CDR3 reads CASSSGDRYNYGYTF. In DNA form, the CDR3 reads TGTGCCAGCAGCTCCGGGGACAGGTATAACTATGGCTACACCTTC.

This clone was recorded a few times. This chain joins TRBV18 and TRBJ1-4; no clear D. The V gene's germline CDR1 is KGHSH and CDR2 LQKENI. Trimming took 3 bases from V and 7 from J, leaving 12 bases between them. The CDR3 is made up of 14 amino acids. In DNA, the CDR3 is TGTGCCAGCTCACCCGTCCCAGGAACTGAAAAACTGTTTTTT. It translates to CASSPVPGTEKLFF. Together with reference TRBV18 and TRBJ1-4, the CDR3 gives the full variable domain: NAGVMQNPRHLVRRRGQEARLRCSPMKGHSHVYWYRQLPEEGLKFMVYLQKENIIDESGMPKERFSAEFPKEGPSILRIQQVVRGDSAAYFCASSPVPGTEKLFFGSGTQLSVL.

The V and J genes are TRBV2 and TRBJ2-3, with TRBD1 identical over 7 bases. CDR3 length: 14 amino acids. Losses at the gene ends were 4 bases for V and 4 bases for J; bases not matched to a gene: 5. Per germline, CDR1 SNHLY and CDR2 FYNNEI. CDR3 amino acids: CASSGQGSADTQYF. The CDR3 DNA is TGTGCCAGCAGTGGACAGGGTTCGGCAGATACGCAGTATTTT.

This sequence joins TRBV27 and TRBJ1-1, with TRBD1 matching 8 bases. Germline V gene lookup returns CDR1 MNHEY and CDR2 SMNVEV (reference sequence). This CDR3 contains 14 residues. J lost 1 base, V lost 2 bases, and 0 bases had no gene match. In DNA form, the CDR3 reads TGTGCCAGCAGTTTAACAGGGGGGAACACTGAAGCTTTCTTT. Amino acids: CASSLTGGNTEAFF.

The V gene is TRBV29-1, the J gene TRBJ1-5, with a tentative D call TRBD1 (5 bases). Per germline, CDR1 SQVTM and CDR2 ANQGSEA. The germline V and J ends were trimmed by 6 bases and 1 base, with 7 bases remaining between them. The CDR3 loop spans 12 amino acids. The chain's CDR3 is CSVRDSNQPQHF. In nucleotides, the CDR3 is TGCAGCGTGCGGGACAGCAATCAGCCCCAGCATTTT.

The chain has TRBV6-5 and TRBJ2-7; 7 nucleotides line up with TRBD1. The CDR3 runs 15 residues. V trimming: 6 bases; J trimming: 0 bases; junction bases outside the gene matches: 8. Per germline, CDR1 MNHEY and CDR2 SVGAGI. The CDR3 nucleotides read TGTGCCAGCAGGAGGGACAGCACCTACTCCTACGAGCAGTACTTC. Encoded protein: CASRRDSTYSYEQYF.

On this clone itself: Other DNA sequences of this sample code for an identical CDR3. DNA of the CDR3: TGTGCCAGCAGTGCAGGGGGAAACACTGAAGCTTTCTTT. Translation gives CASSAGGNTEAFF. The chain carries TRBV2 and TRBJ1-1; 7 bases align to TRBD1. The germline V gene has CDR1 SNHLY and CDR2 FYNNEI. Germline trimming cut 4 bases from V and 2 bases from J; bases unmatched to any gene: 1. This CDR3 region has 13 residues.

The chain employs TRBV19 and TRBJ2-1; 8 bases agree with TRBD2. Germline-derived CDR1 and CDR2 are LNHDA and SQIVND (reference sequence). This CDR3 comprises 16 residues. J was trimmed by 0 bases and V by 4 bases; bases with no gene match: 5. CDR3 sequence (DNA): TGTGCCAGTAGTAAACGGACTAGCAGCTCCTACAATGAGCAGTTCTTC. This encodes CASSKRTSSSYNEQFF. Full variable domain (outside the CDR3, taken from reference TRBV19 and TRBJ2-1): DGGITQSPKYLFRKEGQNVTLSCEQNLNHDAMYWYRQDPGQGLRLIYYSQIVNDFQKGDIAEGYSVSREKKESFPLTVTSAQKNPTAFYLCASSKRTSSSYNEQFFGPGTRLTVL.